This note documents a single T cell receptor beta chain sequence. These data originate in a study of PD-1 blockade in classical Hodgkin lymphoma. Data came from immunoSEQ multiplex PCR; TCRdb stores just in-frame clones and leaves some out. The profile shows about 17,000 clones, more than 70% of them singletons. Relapse after autologous stem cell transplantation occurred in every patient, and brentuximab vedotin exposure varied. Germline lookup yields CDR1 MDHEN and CDR2 SYDVKM. The CDR3 sequence is 14 residues long. Trimming took 5 bases from V and 2 from J, leaving 9 bases between them. The receptor comes from a human donor with classical Hodgkin lymphoma. The gene calls are TRBV28 and TRBJ2-2; D unclear. Sample: peripheral blood mononuclear cells (PBMCs), taken at baseline. In nucleotides, the CDR3 is TGTGCCAGCAGTCTCTGGAAAAACACCGGGGAGCTGTTTTTT. It is translated as CASSLWKNTGELFF.